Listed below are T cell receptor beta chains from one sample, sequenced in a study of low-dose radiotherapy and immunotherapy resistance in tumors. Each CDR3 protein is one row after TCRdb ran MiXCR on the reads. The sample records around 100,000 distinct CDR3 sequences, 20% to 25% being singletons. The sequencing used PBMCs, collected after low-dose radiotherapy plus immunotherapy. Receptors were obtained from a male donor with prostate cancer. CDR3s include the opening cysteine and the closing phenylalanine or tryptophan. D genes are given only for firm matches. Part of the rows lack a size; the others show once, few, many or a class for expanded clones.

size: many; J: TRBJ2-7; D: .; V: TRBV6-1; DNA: TGTGCCAGCAGTGAAGCAGCCAGCGGAGACTACGAGCAGTACTTC; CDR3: CASSEAASGDYEQYF
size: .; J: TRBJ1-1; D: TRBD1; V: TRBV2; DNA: TGTGCCAGCAGTGATTATGGCAGGGGGCGCGACACTGAAGCTTTCTTT; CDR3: CASSDYGRGRDTEAFF
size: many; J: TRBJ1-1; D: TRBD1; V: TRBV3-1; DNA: TGTGCCAGCAGCCAAGGAGCAGGGGGTTCTGAAGCTTTCTTT; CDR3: CASSQGAGGSEAFF
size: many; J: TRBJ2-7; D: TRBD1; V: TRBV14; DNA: TGTGCCAGCAGCCACCCCGGACAGGGAAGAAGCTCCTACGAGCAGTACTTC; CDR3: CASSHPGQGRSSYEQYF
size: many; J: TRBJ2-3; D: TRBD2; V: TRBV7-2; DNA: TGTGCCAGCGGGCTCCCAGGTCGGGCTAGCGGGGGGTCCTACGCTAGCACAGATACGCAGTATTTT; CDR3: CASGLPGRASGGSYASTDTQYF
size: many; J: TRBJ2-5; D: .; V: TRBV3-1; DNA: TGCGCCAGCAGCCAAAGCGAGACCCAGTACTTC; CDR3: CASSQSETQYF
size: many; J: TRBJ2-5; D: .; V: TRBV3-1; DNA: TGTGCCAGCAGCCCAAGGACAAGGGAAATACAAGAGACCCAGTACTTC; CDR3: CASSPRTREIQETQYF
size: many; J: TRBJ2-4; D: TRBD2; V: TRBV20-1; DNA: TGCAGTGCAAAGCGGGGGGTAGCCAAAAACATTCAGTACTTC; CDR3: CSAKRGVAKNIQYF
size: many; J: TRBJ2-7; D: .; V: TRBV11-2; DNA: TGTGCCAGCAGCTTAGTGGCGGACGAGCAGTACTTC; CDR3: CASSLVADEQYF
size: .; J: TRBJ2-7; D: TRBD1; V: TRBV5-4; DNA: TGTGCCAGCAGCCGCACAGGGGGCGTAAACGAGCAGTACTTC; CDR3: CASSRTGGVNEQYF
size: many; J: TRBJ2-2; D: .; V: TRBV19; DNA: TGTGCCAGTAGTCAACAGGGCGACGCCGGGGAGCTGTTTTTT; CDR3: CASSQQGDAGELFF
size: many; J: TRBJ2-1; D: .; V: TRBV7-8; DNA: TGTGCCAGCAGCTTGCAGTTGAACCACAATGAGCAGTTCTTC; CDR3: CASSLQLNHNEQFF
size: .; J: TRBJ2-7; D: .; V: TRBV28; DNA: TGTGCCAGCAGTTTACATACGGCCTCCTACGAGCAGTACTTC; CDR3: CASSLHTASYEQYF
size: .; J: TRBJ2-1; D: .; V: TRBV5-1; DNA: TGCGCCAGCAGCTTGAGGAGCGGGCGGACCTCCTACAATGAGCAGTTCTTC; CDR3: CASSLRSGRTSYNEQFF
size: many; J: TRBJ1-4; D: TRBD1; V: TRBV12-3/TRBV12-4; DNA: TGTGCCAGCAGTTTTGGGACAGTCAATGAAAAACTGTTTTTT; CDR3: CASSFGTVNEKLFF
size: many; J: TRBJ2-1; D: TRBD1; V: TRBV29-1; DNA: TGCAGCGTGGACAGGGTTCTTTACAATGAGCAGTTCTTC; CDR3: CSVDRVLYNEQFF
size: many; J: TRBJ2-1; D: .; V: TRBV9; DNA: TGTGCCAGCAGCCTCGGGACCTTAAATGAGCAGTTCTTC; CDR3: CASSLGTLNEQFF
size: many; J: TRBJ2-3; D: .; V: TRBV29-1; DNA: TGCAGCGTTGAGGGGCCCACCAGGGATACGCAGTATTTT; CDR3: CSVEGPTRDTQYF
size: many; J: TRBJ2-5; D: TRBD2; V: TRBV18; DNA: TGTGCCAGCTCACCACGGAAGCGGGGGGTGACCCAGTACTTC; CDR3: CASSPRKRGVTQYF
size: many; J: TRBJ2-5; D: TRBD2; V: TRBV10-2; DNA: TGCGCCAGCAGCGGGACTAGCGGGCGGCAAGAGACCCAGTACTTC; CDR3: CASSGTSGRQETQYF
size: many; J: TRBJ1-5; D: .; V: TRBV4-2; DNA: TGTGCCAGCAGCCAAGTTAGGTTCGGACAGAGCAATCAGCCCCAGCATTTT; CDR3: CASSQVRFGQSNQPQHF
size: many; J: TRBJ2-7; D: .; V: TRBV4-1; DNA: TGCGCCAGCAGCCAAGCCCCGGTCGCGGTCGAGCAGTACTTC; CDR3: CASSQAPVAVEQYF
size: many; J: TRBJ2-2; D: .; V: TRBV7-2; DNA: TGTGCCAGCAGCACAACCGGGGAGCTGTTTTTT; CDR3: CASSTTGELFF
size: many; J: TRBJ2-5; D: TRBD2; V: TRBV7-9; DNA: TGTGCCAGCAGCTTAGTTGTGAGCGGGGGGAGAGAGACCCAGTACTTC; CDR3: CASSLVVSGGRETQYF